What follows is one T cell receptor beta chain and its context. The data belong to a study of CD8 T cells in Susac syndrome. Reverse transcription of 0.5 to 1 ug RNA used random hexamers. Coverage of TCR beta CDR3 amplification by immunoSEQ multiplex PCR extended to 54 Vbeta and 13 Jbeta. MiXCR was run by TCRdb on the immunoSEQ multiplex PCR reads, yielding one entry per CDR3 protein. This table has approximately 170,000 distinct CDR3 sequences, around 94% appearing once. Patients with stable or active relapsing-remitting disease, all of them treatment-naive, made up the multiple sclerosis controls. In contrast to the negatively isolated CD8+ and CD4+ T cells, TEMRA cells were FACS-enriched. The sample consisted of CD4+ T cells from PBMCs. This sequence originates from a human donor with multiple sclerosis.

DNA for the CDR3: TGTGCCAGCTCTCCGGGGTGGCCCCCGAACACTGAAGCTTTCTTT. It encodes CASSPGWPPNTEAFF. The J gene is TRBJ1-1, the V gene TRBV18; unclear D gene. The V gene lost 6 bases and the J gene lost 1 base, with 15 bases spanning the gap. There are 15 residues in the CDR3. Germline V gene data show CDR1 as KGHSH and CDR2 as LQKENI. The variable domain in full, with the rest retrieved from reference TRBV18 and TRBJ1-1, is NAGVMQNPRHLVRRRGQEARLRCSPMKGHSHVYWYRQLPEEGLKFMVYLQKENIIDESGMPKERFSAEFPKEGPSILRIQQVVRGDSAAYFCASSPGWPPNTEAFFGQGTRLTVV.